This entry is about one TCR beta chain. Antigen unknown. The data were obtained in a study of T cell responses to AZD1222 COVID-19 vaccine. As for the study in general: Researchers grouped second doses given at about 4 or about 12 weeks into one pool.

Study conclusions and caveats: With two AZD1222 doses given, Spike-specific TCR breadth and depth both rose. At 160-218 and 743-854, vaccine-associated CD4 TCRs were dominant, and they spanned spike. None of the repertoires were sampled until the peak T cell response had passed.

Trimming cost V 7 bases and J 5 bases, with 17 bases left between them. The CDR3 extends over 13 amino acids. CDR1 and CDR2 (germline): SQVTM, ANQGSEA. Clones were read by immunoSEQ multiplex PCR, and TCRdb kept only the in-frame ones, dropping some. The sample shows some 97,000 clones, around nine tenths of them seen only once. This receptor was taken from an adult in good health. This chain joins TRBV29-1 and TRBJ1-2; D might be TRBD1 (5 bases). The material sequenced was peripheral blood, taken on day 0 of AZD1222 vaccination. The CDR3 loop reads CSAGTEFAYGYTF. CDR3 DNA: TGCAGCGCCGGGACGGAATTCGCATATGGCTACACCTTC.